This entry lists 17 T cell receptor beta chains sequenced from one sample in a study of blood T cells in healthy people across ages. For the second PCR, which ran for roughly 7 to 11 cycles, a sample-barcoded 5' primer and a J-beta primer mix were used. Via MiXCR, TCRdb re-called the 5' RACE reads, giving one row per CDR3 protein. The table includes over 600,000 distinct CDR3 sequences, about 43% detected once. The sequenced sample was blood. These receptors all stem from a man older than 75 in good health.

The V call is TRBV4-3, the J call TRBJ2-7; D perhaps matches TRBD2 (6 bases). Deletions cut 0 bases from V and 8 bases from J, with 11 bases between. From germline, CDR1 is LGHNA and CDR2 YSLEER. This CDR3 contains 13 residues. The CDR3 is CASSQDRGWKQYF. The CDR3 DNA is TGCGCCAGCAGCCAAGATCGGGGGTGGAAGCAGTACTTC.

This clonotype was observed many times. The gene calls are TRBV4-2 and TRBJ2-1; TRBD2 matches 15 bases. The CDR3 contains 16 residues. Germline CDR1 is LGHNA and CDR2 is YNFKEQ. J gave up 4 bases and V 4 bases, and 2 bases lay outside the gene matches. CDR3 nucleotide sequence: TGTGCCAGCAGCCGGACTAGCGGGGGGGAGTACAATGAGCAGTTCTTC. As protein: CASSRTSGGEYNEQFF.

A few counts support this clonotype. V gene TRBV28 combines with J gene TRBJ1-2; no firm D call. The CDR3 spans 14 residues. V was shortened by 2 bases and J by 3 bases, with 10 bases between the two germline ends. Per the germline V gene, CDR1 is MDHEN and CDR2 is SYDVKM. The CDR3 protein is CASSLDGMYYGYTF. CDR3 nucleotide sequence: TGTGCCAGCAGTTTAGACGGGATGTACTATGGCTACACCTTC.

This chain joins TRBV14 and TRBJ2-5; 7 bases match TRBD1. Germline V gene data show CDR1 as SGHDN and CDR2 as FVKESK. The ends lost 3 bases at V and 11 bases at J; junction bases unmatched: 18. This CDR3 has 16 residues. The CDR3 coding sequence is TGTGCCAGCAGCCACTTCGACAGGGCGTTTAGGTATGAGCAGTACTTC. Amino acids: CASSHFDRAFRYEQYF. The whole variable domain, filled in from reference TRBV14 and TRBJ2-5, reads EAGVTQFPSHSVIEKGQTVTLRCDPISGHDNLYWYRRVMGKEIKFLLHFVKESKQDESGMPNNRFLAERTGGTYSTLKVQPAELEDSGVYFCASSHFDRAFRYEQYFGPGTRLLVL.

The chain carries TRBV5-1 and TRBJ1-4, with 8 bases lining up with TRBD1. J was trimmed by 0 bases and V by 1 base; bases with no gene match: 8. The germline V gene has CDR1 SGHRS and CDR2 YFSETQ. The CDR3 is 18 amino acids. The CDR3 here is CASSLPRQGQATNEKLFF. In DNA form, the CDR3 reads TGCGCCAGCAGCTTGCCCCGACAGGGACAGGCAACTAATGAAAAACTGTTTTTT.

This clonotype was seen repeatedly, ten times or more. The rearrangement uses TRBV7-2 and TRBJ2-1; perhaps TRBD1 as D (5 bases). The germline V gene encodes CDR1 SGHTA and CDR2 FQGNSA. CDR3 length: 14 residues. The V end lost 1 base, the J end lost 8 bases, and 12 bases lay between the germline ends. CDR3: CASSLGPAGYEQFF. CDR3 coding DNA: TGTGCCAGCAGCTTAGGGCCGGCAGGGTATGAGCAGTTCTTC.

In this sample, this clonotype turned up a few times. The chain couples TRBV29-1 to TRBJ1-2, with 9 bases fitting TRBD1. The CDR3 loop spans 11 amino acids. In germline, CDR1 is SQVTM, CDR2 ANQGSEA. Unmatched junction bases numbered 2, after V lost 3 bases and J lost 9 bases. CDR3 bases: TGCAGCGTTGACGGACAGGGGAGCTACACCTTC. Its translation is CSVDGQGSYTF. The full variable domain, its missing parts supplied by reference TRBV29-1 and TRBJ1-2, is SAVISQKPSRDICQRGTSLTIQCQVDSQVTMMFWYRQQPGQSLTLIATANQGSEATYESGFVIDKFPISRPNLTFSTLTVSNMSPEDSSIYLCSVDGQGSYTFGSGTRLTVV.

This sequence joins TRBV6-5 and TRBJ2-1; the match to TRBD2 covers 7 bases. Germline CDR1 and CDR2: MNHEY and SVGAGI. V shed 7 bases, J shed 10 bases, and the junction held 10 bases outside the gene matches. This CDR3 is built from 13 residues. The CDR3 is CASNTGLADEQFF. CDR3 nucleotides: TGTGCCAGCAATACTGGGCTAGCGGACGAGCAGTTCTTC.

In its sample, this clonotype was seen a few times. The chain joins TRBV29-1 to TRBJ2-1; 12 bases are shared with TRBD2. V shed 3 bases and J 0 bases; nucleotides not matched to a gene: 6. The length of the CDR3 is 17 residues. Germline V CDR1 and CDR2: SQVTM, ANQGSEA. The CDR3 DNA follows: TGCAGCGTTGATCTAGCGGGAGGGTTCTTCTCCTACAATGAGCAGTTCTTC. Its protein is CSVDLAGGFFSYNEQFF.

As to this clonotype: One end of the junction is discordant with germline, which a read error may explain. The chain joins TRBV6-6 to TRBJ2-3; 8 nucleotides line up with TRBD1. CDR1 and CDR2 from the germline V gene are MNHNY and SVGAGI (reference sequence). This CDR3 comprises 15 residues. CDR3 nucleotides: TGTGCCGGCAGCCTCGGACAGGGTAGCACAGATACGCAGTATTTT. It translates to CAGSLGQGSTDTQYF.

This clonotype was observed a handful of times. CDR3 DNA: TGCAGTGCTAGTGCCAGGGATCAGCTGTTTTTT. Translated, it gives CSASARDQLFF. The rearrangement joins TRBV20-1 to TRBJ2-2; tentatively, D is TRBD1 (5 bases). In germline, CDR1 is DFQATT, CDR2 SNEGSKA (reference sequence). This CDR3 spans 11 amino acids. The ends were cut back, 3 bases at V and 12 bases at J, with 11 bases in the middle.

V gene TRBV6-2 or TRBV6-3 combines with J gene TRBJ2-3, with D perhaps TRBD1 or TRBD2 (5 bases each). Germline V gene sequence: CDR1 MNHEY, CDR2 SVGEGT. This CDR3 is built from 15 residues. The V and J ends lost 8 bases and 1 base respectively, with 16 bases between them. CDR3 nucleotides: TGTGCCAGCGGCCGGGACCCCCTTCGCACAGATACGCAGTATTTT. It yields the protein CASGRDPLRTDTQYF.

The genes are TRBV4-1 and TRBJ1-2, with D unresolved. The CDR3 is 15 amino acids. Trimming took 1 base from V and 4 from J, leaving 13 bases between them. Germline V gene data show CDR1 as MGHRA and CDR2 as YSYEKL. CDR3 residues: CASSQVFRGVYGYTF. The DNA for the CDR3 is TGCGCCAGCAGCCAAGTTTTTCGGGGAGTCTATGGCTACACCTTC.

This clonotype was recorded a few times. CDR3 sequence: CASSEQQGGSGANVLTF. The CDR3 nucleotides read TGTGCCAGCAGCGAACAACAGGGCGGCTCTGGGGCCAACGTCCTGACTTTC. The chain combines TRBV9 with TRBJ2-6, with D possibly being TRBD1 (6 bases). CDR3 length: 17 residues. The germline CDR1 and CDR2 sequences are SGDLS and YYNGEE. Trimming pared 3 bases from V and 0 bases from J, leaving 13 bases between.

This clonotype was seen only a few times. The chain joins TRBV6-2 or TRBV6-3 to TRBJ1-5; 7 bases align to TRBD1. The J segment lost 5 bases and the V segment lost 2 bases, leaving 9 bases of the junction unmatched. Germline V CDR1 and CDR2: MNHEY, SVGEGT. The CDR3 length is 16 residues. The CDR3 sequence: CASSYQGGRSDQPQHF. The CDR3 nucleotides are TGTGCCAGCAGTTACCAAGGGGGCAGATCGGATCAGCCCCAGCATTTT.

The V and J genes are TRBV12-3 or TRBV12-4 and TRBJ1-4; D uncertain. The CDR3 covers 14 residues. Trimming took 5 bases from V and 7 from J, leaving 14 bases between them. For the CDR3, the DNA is TGTGCCAGCAGTGTTGACCCTTTGGGTGAAAAACTGTTTTTT. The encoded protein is CASSVDPLGEKLFF.

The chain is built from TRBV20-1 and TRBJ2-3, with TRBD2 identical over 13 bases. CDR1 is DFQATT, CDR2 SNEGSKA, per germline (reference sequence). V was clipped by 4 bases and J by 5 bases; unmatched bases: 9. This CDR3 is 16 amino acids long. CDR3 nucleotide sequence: TGCAGTGCTACCCTTTGGACTAGCGGGAGAAGAGATACGCAGTATTTT. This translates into CSATLWTSGRRDTQYF.